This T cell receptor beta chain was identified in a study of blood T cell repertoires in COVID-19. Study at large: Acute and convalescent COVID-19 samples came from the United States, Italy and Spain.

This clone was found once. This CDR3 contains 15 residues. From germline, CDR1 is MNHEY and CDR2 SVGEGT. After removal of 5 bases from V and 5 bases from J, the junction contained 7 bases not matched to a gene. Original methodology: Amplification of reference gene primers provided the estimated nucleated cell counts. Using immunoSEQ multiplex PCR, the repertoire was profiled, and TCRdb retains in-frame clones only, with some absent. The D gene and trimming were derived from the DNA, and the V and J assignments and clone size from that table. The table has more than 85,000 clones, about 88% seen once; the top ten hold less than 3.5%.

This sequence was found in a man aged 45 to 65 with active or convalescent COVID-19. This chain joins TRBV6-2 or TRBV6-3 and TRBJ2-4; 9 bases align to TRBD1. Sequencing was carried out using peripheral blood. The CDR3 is CASSDLGQGQNIQYF. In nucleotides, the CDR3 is TGTGCCAGCAGTGACCTTGGACAGGGGCAAAACATTCAGTACTTC.